A selection of T cell receptor beta chains follows, all from one sample in a study of T cell repertoires in cytomegalovirus infection. TCRdb re-called the reads through MiXCR, storing one row per CDR3 protein. The sample contains 150,000 to 200,000 distinct CDR3 sequences, 13% to 15% of which appear only once. The sample consisted of PBMCs. These receptors all stem from a human donor in good health (CMV status not recorded). Some clones in this sample may be carry-over from other donors' samples. CDR3s include the opening cysteine and the closing phenylalanine or tryptophan. The order of the fields is V gene, J gene, CDR3 protein.

>TRBV7-2|TRBJ2-7
CASSLTRVGEQYF
>TRBV27|TRBJ2-3
CASSPSASGSRTDAQYF
>TRBV6-2/TRBV6-3|TRBJ2-5
CASSYSRREETQYF
>TRBV30|TRBJ1-2
CAWRLGLNYGYTF
>TRBV29-1|TRBJ2-7
CSFSAGGERGVQYF
>TRBV5-5|TRBJ1-4
CASSLGAGTPHEKLFF
>TRBV15|TRBJ1-2
CATSRAMDRGTIGYTF
>TRBV7-9|TRBJ2-1
CASSPPLRAGIHNEQFF
>TRBV9|TRBJ2-3
CASSVGPGTDTQYF
>TRBV7-2|TRBJ1-2
CASSLEEGTNYGYTF
>TRBV30|TRBJ2-6
CAWILKGLKSGANVLTF
>TRBV3-1|TRBJ2-3
CASSYRGKVDTQYF
>TRBV29-1|TRBJ2-7
CSVGRAGVNYEQYF
>TRBV28|TRBJ1-2
CASSPRRGGYGYTF
>TRBV2|TRBJ1-5
CASSEALGMRNQPQHF
>TRBV18|TRBJ2-1
CASSRGESGRNEQSF
>TRBV5-1|TRBJ1-5
CASSLEGQGNQPQHF
>TRBV7-6|TRBJ1-2
CASSLVPGPYGYTF
>TRBV7-2|TRBJ2-3
CASSSREGTDTQYF
>TRBV5-4|TRBJ2-2
CASSYSGRTGELFF
>TRBV19|TRBJ1-1
CASTSRGANTEAFF
>TRBV7-2|TRBJ2-7
CASSSLYEQYF
>TRBV19|TRBJ2-7
CASSPTGTGAYEQYF
>TRBV14|TRBJ2-1
CASSFYQGRVGNEQFF
>TRBV20-1|TRBJ2-5
CSAPVRDRGATQYF
>TRBV29-1|TRBJ1-3
CSVASGGTGNTIYF
>TRBV7-2|TRBJ2-2
CASRQRGSGELFF
>TRBV7-9|TRBJ1-4
CASSLDGTIATNEKLFF
>TRBV7-9|TRBJ2-6
CASSAPGHKYSGANVLTF
>TRBV7-2|TRBJ2-7
CASSPGGWQYF
>TRBV29-1|TRBJ1-2
CSVEPANYGYTF
>TRBV6-2/TRBV6-3|TRBJ2-3
CASSPTSSTQYF
>TRBV7-2|TRBJ2-3
CASSLSGTYHTDTQYF
>TRBV10-3|TRBJ1-2
CAINRQGFGKNYGYTF
>TRBV11-3|TRBJ2-1
CASSPQDEQFF
>TRBV20-1|TRBJ2-3
CSAVGASGASTDTQYF
>TRBV28|TRBJ2-2
CASTQMSGELFF
>TRBV4-1|TRBJ2-5
CASSQDSETRQETQYF
>TRBV27|TRBJ2-4
CASGPGGLSKNIQYF
>TRBV4-1|TRBJ2-7
CASSQGRVSSYEQYF
>TRBV12-3/TRBV12-4|TRBJ2-7
CASSLGASPYEQYF
>TRBV9|TRBJ2-1
CASSVVTGVYDEQFF
>TRBV12-3/TRBV12-4|TRBJ2-7
CASSPGDLGYEQYF
>TRBV12-3/TRBV12-4|TRBJ1-5
CASREDRGVWQPQHF
>TRBV12-3/TRBV12-4|TRBJ1-6
CASSLRVDNSPLHF
>TRBV19|TRBJ2-7
CASSIGGQASYEQYF
>TRBV6-2/TRBV6-3|TRBJ2-1
CASSYPVLAGGPHEQFF
>TRBV7-9|TRBJ1-4
CASSPWTGPNEKLFF
>TRBV6-2/TRBV6-3|TRBJ2-1
CASSLRTSGASYNEQFF
>TRBV6-4|TRBJ1-5
CASSDGAGNYSNQPQHF
>TRBV7-9|TRBJ1-1
CASSSIMNTEAFF
>TRBV12-3/TRBV12-4|TRBJ1-5
CASSLAGVFSNQPQHF
>TRBV7-2|TRBJ1-2
CASSSDWRGRGGYTF
>TRBV29-1|TRBJ2-5
CSVDSPAGNTQYF
>TRBV20-1|TRBJ2-2
CSARRTTSGIDGTGELFF